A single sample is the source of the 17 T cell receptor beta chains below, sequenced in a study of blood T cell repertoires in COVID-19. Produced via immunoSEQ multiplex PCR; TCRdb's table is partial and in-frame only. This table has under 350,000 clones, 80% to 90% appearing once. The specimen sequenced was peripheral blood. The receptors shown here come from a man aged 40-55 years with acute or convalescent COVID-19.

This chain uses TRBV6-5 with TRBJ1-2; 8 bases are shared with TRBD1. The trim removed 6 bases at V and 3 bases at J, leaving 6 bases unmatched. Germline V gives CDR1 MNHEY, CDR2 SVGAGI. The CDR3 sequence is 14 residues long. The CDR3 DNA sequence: TGTGCCAGCAGCCTACAGGGGGTTGACTATGGCTACACCTTC. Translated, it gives CASSLQGVDYGYTF.

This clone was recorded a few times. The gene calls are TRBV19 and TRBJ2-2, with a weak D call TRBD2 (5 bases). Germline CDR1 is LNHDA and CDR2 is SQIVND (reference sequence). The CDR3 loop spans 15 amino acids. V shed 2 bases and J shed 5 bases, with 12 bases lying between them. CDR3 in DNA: TGTGCCAGTAGTATAATCCCGGGCGGGACCGGGGAGCTGTTTTTT. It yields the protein CASSIIPGGTGELFF.

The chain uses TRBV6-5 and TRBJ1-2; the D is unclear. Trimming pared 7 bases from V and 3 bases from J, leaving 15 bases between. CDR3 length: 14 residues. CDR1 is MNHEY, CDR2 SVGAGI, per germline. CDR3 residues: CASNPSVRDYGYTF. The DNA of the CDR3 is TGTGCCAGCAATCCTTCGGTGAGAGACTATGGCTACACCTTC.

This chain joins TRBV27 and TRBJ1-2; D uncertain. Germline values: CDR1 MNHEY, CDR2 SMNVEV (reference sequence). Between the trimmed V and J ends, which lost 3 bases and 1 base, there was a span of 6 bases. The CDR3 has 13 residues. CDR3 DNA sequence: TGTGCCAGCAGTTTCGGGGTTAACTATGGCTACACCTTC. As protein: CASSFGVNYGYTF.

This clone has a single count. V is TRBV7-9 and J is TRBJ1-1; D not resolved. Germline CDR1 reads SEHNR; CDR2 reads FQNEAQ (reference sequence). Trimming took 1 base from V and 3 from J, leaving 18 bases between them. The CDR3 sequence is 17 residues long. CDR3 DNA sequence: TGTGCCAGCAGCTTAGGAAGGAGTCGATCCGTGGACACTGAAGCTTTCTTT. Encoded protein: CASSLGRSRSVDTEAFF.

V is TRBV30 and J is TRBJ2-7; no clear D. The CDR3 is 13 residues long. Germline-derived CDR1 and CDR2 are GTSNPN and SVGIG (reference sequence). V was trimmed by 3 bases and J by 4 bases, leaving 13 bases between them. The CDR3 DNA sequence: TGTGCCTGGAGCCCCTCTTCGGGTTACGAGCAGTACTTC. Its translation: CAWSPSSGYEQYF.

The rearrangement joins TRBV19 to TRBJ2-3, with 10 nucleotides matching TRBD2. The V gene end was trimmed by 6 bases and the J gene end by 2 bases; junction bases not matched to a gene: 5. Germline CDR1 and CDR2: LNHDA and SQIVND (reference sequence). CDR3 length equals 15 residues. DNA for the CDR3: TGTGCCAGTAGCGTCAGCGGGGGGGACACAGATACGCAGTATTTT. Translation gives CASSVSGGDTDTQYF.

The DNA for the CDR3 is TGTGCCACCAGCACTCCCGGGGGGGGCAGGTCCGTCCCCTTGACAGATACGCAGTATTTT. Translated: CATSTPGGGRSVPLTDTQYF. This chain uses TRBV15 with TRBJ2-3, with 8 nucleotides matching TRBD2. The V gene end was trimmed by 4 bases and the J gene end by 3 bases; junction bases not matched to a gene: 21. The length of the CDR3 is 20 residues. Germline V gives CDR1 LNHNV, CDR2 YYDKDF (reference sequence).

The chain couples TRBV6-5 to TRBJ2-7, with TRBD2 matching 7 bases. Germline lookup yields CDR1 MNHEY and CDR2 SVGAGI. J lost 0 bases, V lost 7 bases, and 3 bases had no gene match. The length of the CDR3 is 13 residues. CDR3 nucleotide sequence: TGTGCCAGCATGCGGGGGTTCTCCTACGAGCAGTACTTC. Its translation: CASMRGFSYEQYF.

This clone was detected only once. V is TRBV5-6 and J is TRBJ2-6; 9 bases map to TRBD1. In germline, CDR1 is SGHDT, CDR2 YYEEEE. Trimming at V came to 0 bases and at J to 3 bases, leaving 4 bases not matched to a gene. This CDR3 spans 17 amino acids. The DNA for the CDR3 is TGTGCCAGCAGCTTGGACAGGGGGCGTTTTGGGGCCAACGTCCTGACTTTC. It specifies CASSLDRGRFGANVLTF.

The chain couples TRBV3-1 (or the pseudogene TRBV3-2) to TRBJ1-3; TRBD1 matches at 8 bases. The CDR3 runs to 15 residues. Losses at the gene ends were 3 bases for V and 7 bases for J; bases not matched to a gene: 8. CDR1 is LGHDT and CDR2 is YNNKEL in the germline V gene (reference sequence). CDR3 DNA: TGTGCCAGCAGCCACCTAGGACAGGGAGGGAACACCATATATTTT. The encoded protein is CASSHLGQGGNTIYF.

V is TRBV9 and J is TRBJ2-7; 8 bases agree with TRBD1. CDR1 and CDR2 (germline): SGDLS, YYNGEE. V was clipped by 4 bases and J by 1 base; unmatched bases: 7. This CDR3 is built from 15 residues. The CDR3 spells CASSPRGQVSYEQYF. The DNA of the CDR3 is TGTGCCAGCAGCCCTCGGGGACAGGTGTCCTACGAGCAGTACTTC.

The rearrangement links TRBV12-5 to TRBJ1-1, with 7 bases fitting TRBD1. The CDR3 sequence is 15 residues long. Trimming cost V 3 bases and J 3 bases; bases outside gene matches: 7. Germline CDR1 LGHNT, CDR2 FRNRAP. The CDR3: CASGFQTGRYTEAFF. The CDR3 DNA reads TGTGCTAGTGGTTTCCAGACAGGGCGTTACACTGAAGCTTTCTTT.

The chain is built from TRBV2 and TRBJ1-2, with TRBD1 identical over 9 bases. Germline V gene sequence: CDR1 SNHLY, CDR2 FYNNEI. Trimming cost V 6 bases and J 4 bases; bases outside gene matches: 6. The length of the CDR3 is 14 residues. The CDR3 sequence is CASRSGQGGYGYTF. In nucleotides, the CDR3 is TGTGCCAGCAGATCGGGACAGGGTGGCTATGGCTACACCTTC.

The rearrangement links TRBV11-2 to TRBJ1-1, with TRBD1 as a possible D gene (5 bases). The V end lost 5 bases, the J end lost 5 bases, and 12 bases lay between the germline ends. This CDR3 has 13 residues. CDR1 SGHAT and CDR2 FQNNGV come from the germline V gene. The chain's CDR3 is CASSQTGGTEAFF. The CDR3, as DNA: TGTGCCAGCAGCCAGACGGGGGGGACTGAAGCTTTCTTT. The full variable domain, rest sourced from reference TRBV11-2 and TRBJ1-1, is EAGVAQSPRYKIIEKRQSVAFWCNPISGHATLYWYQQILGQGPKLLIQFQNNGVVDDSQLPKDRFSAERLKGVDSTLKIQPAKLEDSAVYLCASSQTGGTEAFFGQGTRLTVV.

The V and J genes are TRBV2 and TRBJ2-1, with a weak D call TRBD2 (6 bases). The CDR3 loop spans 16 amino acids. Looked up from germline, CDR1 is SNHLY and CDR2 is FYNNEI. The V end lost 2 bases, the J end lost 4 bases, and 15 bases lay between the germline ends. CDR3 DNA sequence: TGTGCCAGCAGTGAAAGTCCCCGGGCGGGGTACAATGAGCAGTTCTTC. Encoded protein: CASSESPRAGYNEQFF.

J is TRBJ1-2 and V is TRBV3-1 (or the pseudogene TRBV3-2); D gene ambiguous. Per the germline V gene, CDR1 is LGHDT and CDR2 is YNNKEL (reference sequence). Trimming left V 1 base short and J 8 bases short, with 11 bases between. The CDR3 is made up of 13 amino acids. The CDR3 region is CASSQGAALGYTF. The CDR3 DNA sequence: TGTGCCAGCAGCCAAGGGGCAGCTTTGGGCTACACCTTC.